Below are 30 T cell receptor beta chains sequenced from a single sample in a study of blood T cell repertoires in COVID-19. Assay: immunoSEQ multiplex PCR; the TCRdb copy retains only in-frame clones and omits some. The table includes under 300,000 clones, 85% to 90% detected once. Source material: peripheral blood. Receptors originate from an older woman with COVID-19, enrolled during active disease.

The chain links TRBV18 to TRBJ1-1, with a weak D call TRBD1 (5 bases). V dropped 2 bases and J dropped 3 bases, with 16 bases sitting between them. This CDR3 has 16 amino acids. The germline CDR1 and CDR2 sequences are KGHSH and LQKENI. Here the CDR3 DNA reads TGTGCCAGCTCACCAGGTGTAAGGGGCGCGGACACTGAAGCTTTCTTT. Protein sequence: CASSPGVRGADTEAFF.

The count of this clone is one. V gene TRBV4-3 combines with J gene TRBJ2-3; 9 bases fit TRBD1. Germline V gene sequence: CDR1 LGHNA, CDR2 YSLEER. J gave up 6 bases and V 1 base, and 5 bases lay outside the gene matches. This CDR3 is built from 15 residues. The CDR3, as DNA: TGCGCCAGCAGCCAAGGTCGGACAGGGGTGGATACGCAGTATTTT. Its protein product is CASSQGRTGVDTQYF.

The rearrangement uses TRBV5-4 and TRBJ2-3, with TRBD2 matching over 7 bases. V was pared by 4 bases and J by 3 bases, with 11 bases of the junction left unmatched. The CDR3 sequence is 16 residues long. The germline CDR1 and CDR2 sequences are SGHNT and YYREEE (reference sequence). This CDR3 reads CASSLEVAAGTDTQYF. In DNA, the CDR3 is TGTGCCAGCAGCCTGGAAGTGGCAGCGGGGACAGATACGCAGTATTTT.

V usage is TRBV7-2 and J usage is TRBJ1-1; D may be TRBD1 (5 bases). The CDR3 is 13 residues long. Trimming took off 5 bases at V and 4 bases at J, with 11 bases between the two ends. Germline-derived CDR1 and CDR2 are SGHTA and FQGNSA. CDR3 in DNA: TGTGCCAGCAGCGCGGGGCCGGGCACTGAAGCTTTCTTT. Protein: CASSAGPGTEAFF.

The CDR3 sequence is CASSYERRSGYTF. Here the CDR3 DNA reads TGTGCCAGCAGCTACGAGAGACGGAGTGGCTACACCTTC. The chain couples TRBV7-2 to TRBJ1-2, with D uncertain. Looked up from germline, CDR1 is SGHTA and CDR2 is FQGNSA. V was shortened by 4 bases and J by 7 bases, with 13 bases between the two germline ends. This CDR3 is built from 13 residues.

The chain has TRBV11-2 and TRBJ2-1, with D unclear. Germline assignment: CDR1 SGHAT and CDR2 FQNNGV. There are 15 residues in the CDR3. Deletions cut 0 bases from V and 2 bases from J, with 8 bases between. The CDR3 DNA sequence: TGTGCCAGCAGCTTAGATGGAAGCGCCTACAATGAGCAGTTCTTC. Translated: CASSLDGSAYNEQFF.

J is TRBJ1-1 and V is TRBV30; no definite D call. Trimming left V 0 bases short and J 2 bases short, with 10 bases between. The CDR3 sequence is 14 residues long. Germline V gene lookup returns CDR1 GTSNPN and CDR2 SVGIG (reference sequence). CDR3 sequence reads: CAWSVSVGNTEAFF. The CDR3 nucleotides read TGTGCCTGGAGTGTGAGCGTTGGTAACACTGAAGCTTTCTTT.

The chain carries TRBV11-3 and TRBJ1-6; D ambiguous. Trimming removed 5 bases at V and 12 bases at J, with 11 bases between. The CDR3 covers 12 residues. Germline CDR1 and CDR2: SGHNT and YENEEA. Here the CDR3 DNA reads TGTGCCAGCAGCCAAAGGGAGGGACCCCTCCACTTT. It specifies CASSQREGPLHF.

The V call is TRBV18, the J call TRBJ1-4; TRBD1 aligns across 9 bases. Trimming at V came to 9 bases and at J to 8 bases, leaving 10 bases not matched to a gene. There are 14 residues in the CDR3. CDR1 is KGHSH, CDR2 LQKENI, per germline. The CDR3 loop is CARSRRDRAEKLFF. The CDR3 DNA is TGTGCCAGATCTCGACGGGACAGGGCAGAAAAACTGTTTTTT.

This chain connects TRBV4-3 to TRBJ1-1; D unclear. Germline CDR1 and CDR2: LGHNA and YSLEER. CDR3 size: 14 residues. The V end lost 2 bases, the J end lost 7 bases, and 14 bases lay between the germline ends. The CDR3 loop reads CASSQSRRGGEAFF. In DNA, the CDR3 is TGCGCCAGCAGCCAATCCCGTCGAGGTGGTGAAGCTTTCTTT.

The chain is built from TRBV5-5 and TRBJ1-4; TRBD1 matches 10 bases. J lost 8 bases, V lost 4 bases, and 8 bases had no gene match. From germline, CDR1 is SGHKS and CDR2 YYEKEE (reference sequence). CDR3 length: 15 amino acids. The DNA for the CDR3 is TGTGCCAGCAGCCCTACCGGACAGGGGGGGGAAAAACTGTTTTTT. Protein: CASSPTGQGGEKLFF.

V gene TRBV7-8 combines with J gene TRBJ2-3, with 8 bases aligning to TRBD2. From germline, CDR1 is SGHVS and CDR2 FQNEAQ. After removal of 3 bases from V and 2 bases from J, the junction contained 4 bases not matched to a gene. This CDR3 region has 15 residues. CDR3 coding DNA: TGTGCCAGCAGCTTTAGCGGGGATTACACAGATACGCAGTATTTT. Translation gives CASSFSGDYTDTQYF.

This chain joins TRBV2 and TRBJ1-6; 7 bases are shared with TRBD1. The CDR3 has 15 residues. Losses at the gene ends were 2 bases for V and 7 bases for J; bases not matched to a gene: 5. Per germline, CDR1 SNHLY and CDR2 FYNNEI. CDR3 sequence reads: CASSETGVVNSPLHF. DNA for the CDR3: TGTGCCAGCAGTGAAACAGGGGTGGTGAATTCACCCCTCCACTTT.

The rearrangement links TRBV5-4 to TRBJ1-2, with 7 bases lining up with TRBD1. Losses at the gene ends were 1 base for V and 8 bases for J; bases not matched to a gene: 11. The CDR3 has 15 amino acids. Germline loops: CDR1 SGHNT, CDR2 YYREEE (reference sequence). The CDR3 loop is CASSLKAGGLEGYTF. As DNA, the CDR3 is TGTGCCAGCAGCTTGAAGGCAGGGGGATTGGAGGGCTACACCTTC. The full variable domain, rest sourced from reference TRBV5-4 and TRBJ1-2, is ETGVTQSPTHLIKTRGQQVTLRCSSQSGHNTVSWYQQALGQGPQFIFQYYREEENGRGNFPPRFSGLQFPNYSSELNVNALELDDSALYLCASSLKAGGLEGYTFGSGTRLTVV.

J is TRBJ2-6 and V is TRBV7-8; TRBD2 is a possible D gene (5 bases). Trimming removed 5 bases at V and 0 bases at J, with 23 bases between. Germline values: CDR1 SGHVS, CDR2 FQNEAQ. The CDR3 consists of 20 residues. CDR3 region: CASSPPGGQFSFSGANVLTF. In DNA form, the CDR3 reads TGTGCCAGCAGCCCGCCCGGCGGGCAGTTCAGTTTCTCTGGGGCCAACGTCCTGACTTTC.

The chain combines TRBV19 with TRBJ2-7; maybe TRBD1 (6 bases). CDR3 size: 15 residues. Germline CDR1 reads LNHDA; CDR2 reads SQIVND (reference sequence). V was trimmed by 0 bases and J by 1 base, leaving 10 bases between them. In nucleotides, the CDR3 is TGTGCCAGTAGTATAGAACCGGGACAATCCTACGAGCAGTACTTC. It codes for CASSIEPGQSYEQYF.

The chain's CDR3 is CATSRGTGLSYEQYF. CDR3 bases: TGTGCCACCAGCAGAGGGACAGGCCTCTCCTACGAGCAGTACTTC. The chain couples TRBV15 to TRBJ2-7, with 7 bases that match TRBD1. The CDR3 is 15 amino acids. Germline V gene data show CDR1 as LNHNV and CDR2 as YYDKDF (reference sequence). The V segment lost 1 base and the J segment 0 bases; nucleotides outside the gene matches: 3.

The J gene is TRBJ1-1, the V gene TRBV11-3, with D unclear. V shed 4 bases and J shed 2 bases, with 8 bases lying between them. The CDR3 runs 13 residues. Germline V gene data show CDR1 as SGHNT and CDR2 as YENEEA. The CDR3, as DNA: TGTGCCAGCAGCTCACAACTAAACACTGAAGCTTTCTTT. Protein: CASSSQLNTEAFF.

The chain recombines TRBV4-2 with TRBJ2-2; possible D gene TRBD1, 6 bases. V lost 0 bases and J lost 5, with 7 bases in between. Germline-derived CDR1 and CDR2 are LGHNA and YNFKEQ. The CDR3 is 14 amino acids. CDR3 in amino acids: CASSQEQGTGELFF. The CDR3 nucleotides read TGTGCCAGCAGCCAAGAACAGGGAACCGGGGAGCTGTTTTTT.

The genes are TRBV5-1 and TRBJ2-7; 10 bases are shared with TRBD2. V was clipped by 0 bases and J by 3 bases; unmatched bases: 6. Germline CDR1 reads SGHRS; CDR2 reads YFSETQ. This CDR3 has 16 residues. The CDR3 region has the DNA TGCGCCAGCAGCTTGGTCCCTAGCGGGGGAGGCTACGAGCAGTACTTC. Translation gives CASSLVPSGGGYEQYF.

This clone was detected once. V usage is TRBV27 and J usage is TRBJ1-1; 7 bases align to TRBD1. Germline CDR1 is MNHEY and CDR2 is SMNVEV (reference sequence). This CDR3 region has 14 residues. The ends lost 7 bases at V and 5 bases at J; junction bases unmatched: 10. The CDR3 DNA follows: TGTGCCAGCACCCGACAGGGTACTTCGACTGAAGCTTTCTTT. Translated: CASTRQGTSTEAFF.

The genes are TRBV19 and TRBJ1-1; D remains ambiguous. The germline V gene encodes CDR1 LNHDA and CDR2 SQIVND (reference sequence). The CDR3 is 14 amino acids. Trimming shortened V by 2 bases and J by 5 bases, and 12 bases separated the two germline ends. CDR3 protein: CASSISRGDTEAFF. The CDR3 DNA is TGTGCCAGTAGTATATCTCGGGGTGATACTGAAGCTTTCTTT.

The J gene is TRBJ2-7, the V gene TRBV3-1 (or the pseudogene TRBV3-2); D is possibly TRBD1 (5 bases). The CDR3 length is 14 residues. Germline values: CDR1 LGHDT, CDR2 YNNKEL (reference sequence). V gave up 1 base and J gave up 2 bases, with 9 bases separating them. The CDR3 reads CASSQGRGAYEQYF. The CDR3 DNA reads TGTGCCAGCAGCCAAGGTAGGGGCGCCTACGAGCAGTACTTC.

The genes are TRBV9 and TRBJ2-1; 7 bases map to TRBD2. The CDR3 spans 15 residues. Germline-derived CDR1 and CDR2 are SGDLS and YYNGEE. V trimming: 3 bases; J trimming: 0 bases; junction bases outside the gene matches: 3. This CDR3 reads CASSDGTNSYNEQFF. The CDR3 DNA sequence: TGTGCCAGCAGCGACGGGACTAACTCCTACAATGAGCAGTTCTTC.

V usage is TRBV24-1 and J usage is TRBJ2-2; 9 bases match TRBD1. V dropped 3 bases and J dropped 3; count of bases not matched to a gene: 7. This CDR3 region has 17 residues. Per the germline V gene, CDR1 is KGHDR and CDR2 is SFDVKD. CDR3 amino acids: CATSDPTGGPDTGELFF. For the CDR3, the DNA is TGTGCCACCAGTGATCCCACAGGGGGCCCGGACACCGGGGAGCTGTTTTTT.

This chain links TRBV5-1 with TRBJ1-1, with D maybe TRBD1 (5 bases). Germline CDR1 reads SGHRS; CDR2 reads YFSETQ. This CDR3 contains 14 residues. The V end was cut by 0 bases, the J end by 7 bases, with 13 bases between. CDR3 bases: TGCGCCAGCAGCTTGGCCGACAGCCGCGATGAAGCTTTCTTT. Its translation: CASSLADSRDEAFF.

The chain combines TRBV29-1 with TRBJ1-3, with 7 bases that match TRBD1. The CDR3 has 15 amino acids. CDR1 and CDR2 from the germline V gene are SQVTM and ANQGSEA. Here the CDR3 reads CSVTGDGTGGNTIYF. The CDR3 coding sequence is TGCAGTGTTACAGGGGACGGTACGGGTGGAAACACCATATATTTT.

Only one count was recorded for this clone. The V and J genes are TRBV29-1 and TRBJ1-6; TRBD1 matches at 9 bases. The CDR3 extends over 13 amino acids. Germline CDR1 and CDR2: SQVTM and ANQGSEA. Losses at the gene ends were 3 bases for V and 10 bases for J; bases not matched to a gene: 4. CDR3 nucleotide sequence: TGCAGCGTTGAGGGACAGGGACGCTCACCCCTCCACTTT. Translated: CSVEGQGRSPLHF.

The table lists this clone with a count of one. V usage is TRBV7-2 and J usage is TRBJ2-5; 7 nucleotides match TRBD2. Germline-derived CDR1 and CDR2 are SGHTA and FQGNSA. The CDR3 runs to 14 residues. Losses at the gene ends were 4 bases for V and 7 bases for J; bases not matched to a gene: 9. For the CDR3, the DNA is TGTGCCAGCAGCTGGGACCTGGGAGGGCGGACCCAGTACTTC. Its protein product is CASSWDLGGRTQYF.

This chain connects TRBV19 to TRBJ1-1; 8 positions agree with TRBD1. V lost 8 bases to trimming and J lost 0 bases; unmatched junction nucleotides: 8. Germline V gene sequence: CDR1 LNHDA, CDR2 SQIVND (reference sequence). The CDR3 sequence is 15 residues long. The CDR3 region has the DNA TGTGCCAGTTGCTACTTGGACAGGGTGAACACTGAAGCTTTCTTT. This gives the protein CASCYLDRVNTEAFF.